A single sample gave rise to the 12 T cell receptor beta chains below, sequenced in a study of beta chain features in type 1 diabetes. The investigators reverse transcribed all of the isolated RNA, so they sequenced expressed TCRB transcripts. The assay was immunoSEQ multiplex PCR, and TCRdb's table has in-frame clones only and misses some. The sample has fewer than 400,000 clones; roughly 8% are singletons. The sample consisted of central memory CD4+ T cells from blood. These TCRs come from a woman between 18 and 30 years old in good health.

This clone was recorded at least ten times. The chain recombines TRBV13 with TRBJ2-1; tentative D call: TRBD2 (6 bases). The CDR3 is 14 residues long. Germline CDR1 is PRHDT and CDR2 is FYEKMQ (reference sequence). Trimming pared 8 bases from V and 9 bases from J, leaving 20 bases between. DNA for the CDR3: TGTGCCAGCGGCCGGGGGACTCCCAGAGTTGAGCAGTTCTTC. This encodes CASGRGTPRVEQFF.

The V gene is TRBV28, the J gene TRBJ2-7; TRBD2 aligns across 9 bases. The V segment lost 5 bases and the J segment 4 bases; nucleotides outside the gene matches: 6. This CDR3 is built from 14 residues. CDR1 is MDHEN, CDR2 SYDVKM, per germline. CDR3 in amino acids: CASSALAGSYEQYF. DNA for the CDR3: TGTGCCAGCAGTGCGCTAGCGGGATCTTACGAGCAGTACTTC.

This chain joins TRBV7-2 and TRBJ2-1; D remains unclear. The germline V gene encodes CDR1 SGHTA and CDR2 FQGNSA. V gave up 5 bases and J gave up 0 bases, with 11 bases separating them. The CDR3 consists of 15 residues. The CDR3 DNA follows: TGTGCCAGCAGCACGACGCCTAGCTCCTACAATGAGCAGTTCTTC. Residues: CASSTTPSSYNEQFF.

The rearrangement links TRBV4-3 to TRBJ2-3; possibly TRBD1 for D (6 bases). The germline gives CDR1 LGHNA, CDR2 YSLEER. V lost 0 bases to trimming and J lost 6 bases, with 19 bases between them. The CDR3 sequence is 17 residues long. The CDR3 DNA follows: TGCGCCAGCAGCCAAGATCCAACTGGCACAGGGTTGGATACGCAGTATTTT. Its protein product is CASSQDPTGTGLDTQYF.

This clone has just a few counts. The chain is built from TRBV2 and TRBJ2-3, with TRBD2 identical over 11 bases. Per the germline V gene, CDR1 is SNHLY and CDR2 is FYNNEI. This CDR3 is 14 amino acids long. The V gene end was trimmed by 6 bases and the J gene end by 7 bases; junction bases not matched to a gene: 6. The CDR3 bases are TGTGCCAGCAGAGTACTAGCGGGAGTGAATACGCAGTATTTT. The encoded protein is CASRVLAGVNTQYF.

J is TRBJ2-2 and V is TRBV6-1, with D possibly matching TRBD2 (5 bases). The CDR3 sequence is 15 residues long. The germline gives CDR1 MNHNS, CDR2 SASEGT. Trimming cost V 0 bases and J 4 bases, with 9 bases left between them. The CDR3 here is CASSEARTATGELFF. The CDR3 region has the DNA TGTGCCAGCAGTGAAGCGCGGACTGCCACCGGGGAGCTGTTTTTT.

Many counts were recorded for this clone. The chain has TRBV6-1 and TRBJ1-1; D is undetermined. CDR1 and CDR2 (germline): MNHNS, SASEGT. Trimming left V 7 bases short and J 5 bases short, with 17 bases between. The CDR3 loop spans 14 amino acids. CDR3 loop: CASTLLPAGTEAFF. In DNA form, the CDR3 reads TGTGCCAGCACCCTACTACCGGCCGGGACTGAAGCTTTCTTT.

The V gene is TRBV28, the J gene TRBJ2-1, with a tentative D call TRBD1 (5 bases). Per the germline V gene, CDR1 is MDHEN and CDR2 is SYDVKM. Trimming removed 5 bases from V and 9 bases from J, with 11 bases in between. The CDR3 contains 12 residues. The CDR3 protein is CASSDSRGEQFF. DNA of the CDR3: TGTGCCAGCAGTGACTCTAGGGGTGAGCAGTTCTTC.

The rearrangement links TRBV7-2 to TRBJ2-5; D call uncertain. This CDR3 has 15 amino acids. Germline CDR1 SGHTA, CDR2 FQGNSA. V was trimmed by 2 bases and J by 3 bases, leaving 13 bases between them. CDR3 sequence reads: CASSLRMGREETQYF. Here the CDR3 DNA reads TGTGCCAGCAGCTTACGGATGGGAAGAGAAGAGACCCAGTACTTC.

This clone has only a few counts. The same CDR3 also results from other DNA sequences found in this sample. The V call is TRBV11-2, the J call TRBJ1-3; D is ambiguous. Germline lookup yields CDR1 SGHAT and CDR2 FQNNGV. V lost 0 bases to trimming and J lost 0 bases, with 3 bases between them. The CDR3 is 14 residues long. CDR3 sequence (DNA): TGTGCCAGCAGCTTAGACCCCTCTGGAAACACCATATATTTT. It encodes CASSLDPSGNTIYF.

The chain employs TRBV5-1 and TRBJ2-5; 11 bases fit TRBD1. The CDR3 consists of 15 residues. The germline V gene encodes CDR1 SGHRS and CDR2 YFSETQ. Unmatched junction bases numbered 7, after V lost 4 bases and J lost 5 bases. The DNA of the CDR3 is TGCGCCAGCAGCCTTGGACAGGGGGCTCGGGAGACCCAGTACTTC. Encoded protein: CASSLGQGARETQYF. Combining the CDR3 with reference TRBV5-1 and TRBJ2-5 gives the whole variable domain KAGVTQTPRYLIKTRGQQVTLSCSPISGHRSVSWYQQTPGQGLQFLFEYFSETQRNKGNFPGRFSGRQFSNSRSEMNVSTLELGDSALYLCASSLGQGARETQYFGPGTRLLVL.

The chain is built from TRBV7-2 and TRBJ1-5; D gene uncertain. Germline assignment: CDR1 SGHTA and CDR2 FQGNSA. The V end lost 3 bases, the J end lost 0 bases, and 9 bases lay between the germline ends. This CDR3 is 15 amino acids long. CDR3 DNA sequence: TGTGCCAGCAGCTTCACTCTTAATAGCAATCAGCCCCAGCATTTT. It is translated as CASSFTLNSNQPQHF.